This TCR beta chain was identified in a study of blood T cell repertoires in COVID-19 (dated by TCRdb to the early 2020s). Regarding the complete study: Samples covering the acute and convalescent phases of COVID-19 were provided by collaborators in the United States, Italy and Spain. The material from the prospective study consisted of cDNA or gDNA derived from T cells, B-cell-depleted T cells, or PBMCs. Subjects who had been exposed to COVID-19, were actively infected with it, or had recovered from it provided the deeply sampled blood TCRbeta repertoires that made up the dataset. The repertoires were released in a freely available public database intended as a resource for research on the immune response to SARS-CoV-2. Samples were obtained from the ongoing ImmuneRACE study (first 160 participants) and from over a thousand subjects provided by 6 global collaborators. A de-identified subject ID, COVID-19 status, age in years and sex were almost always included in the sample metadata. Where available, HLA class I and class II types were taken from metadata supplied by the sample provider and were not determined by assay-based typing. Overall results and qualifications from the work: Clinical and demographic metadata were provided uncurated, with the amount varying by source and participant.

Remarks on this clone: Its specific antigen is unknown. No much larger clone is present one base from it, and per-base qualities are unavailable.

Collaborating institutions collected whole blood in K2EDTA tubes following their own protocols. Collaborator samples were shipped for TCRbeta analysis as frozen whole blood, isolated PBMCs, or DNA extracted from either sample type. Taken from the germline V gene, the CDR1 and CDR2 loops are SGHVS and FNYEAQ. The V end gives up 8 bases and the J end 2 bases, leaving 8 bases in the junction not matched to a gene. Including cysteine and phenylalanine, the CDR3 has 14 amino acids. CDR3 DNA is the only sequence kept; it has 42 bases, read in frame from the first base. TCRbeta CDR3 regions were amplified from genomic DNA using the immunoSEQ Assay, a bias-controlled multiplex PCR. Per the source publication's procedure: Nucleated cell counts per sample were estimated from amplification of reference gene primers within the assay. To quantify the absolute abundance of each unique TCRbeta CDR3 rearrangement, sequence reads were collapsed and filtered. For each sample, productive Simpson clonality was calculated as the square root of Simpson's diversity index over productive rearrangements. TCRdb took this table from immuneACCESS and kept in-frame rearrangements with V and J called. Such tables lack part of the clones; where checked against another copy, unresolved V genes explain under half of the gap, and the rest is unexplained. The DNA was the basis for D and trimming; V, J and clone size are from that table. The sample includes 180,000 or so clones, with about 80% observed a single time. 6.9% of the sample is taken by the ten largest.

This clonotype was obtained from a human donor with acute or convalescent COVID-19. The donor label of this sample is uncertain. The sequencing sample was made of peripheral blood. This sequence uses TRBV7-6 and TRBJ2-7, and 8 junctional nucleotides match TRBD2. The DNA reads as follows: TGTGCCAGCGGCCCCCGGGAGGGGCCCTACGAGCAGTACTTC. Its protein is CASGPREGPYEQYF.